This TCR beta chain was recovered during a study of T and B cells in COVID-19 patients. For the study at large: Peripheral blood came from COVID-19 patients with active infection or after recovery.

Points on this clonotype: Antigen unknown. The limits of the CDR3 on the DNA are not certain, so only TCRdb's listed CDR3 is given.

Findings and limits, study-wide: At recovery TRB diversity and richness exceeded healthy donors, after highly clonal active COVID-19 repertoires. In COVID-19 patients, T cell receptor beta variable and joining gene use was reportedly strongly skewed.

From blood, roughly 220-550 ng of genomic DNA served as TRB template. Multiplex PCR with BIOMED2 TRB-A/B primer pools amplified TRB rearrangements. TCRdb re-called the multiplex PCR reads with MiXCR, one entry per CDR3 protein. The sample comprises 8,000 or so distinct CDR3 sequences, 35% to 45% of which are singletons, and more than 2.5% rests with the top ten. The receptor comes from a human donor who had recovered from COVID-19. The material sequenced was blood.

The CDR3 spells CASSDWGQGSTSYEQYV. V usage is TRBV6-1 and J usage is TRBJ2-7; the listed D gene, TRBD1, was not tested against the DNA. Per the germline V gene, CDR1 is MNHNS and CDR2 is SASEGT. The CDR3 is 17 residues long, counting both termini.